What follows are 21 T cell receptor beta chains derived from one specimen sequenced in a study of blood T cell repertoires in COVID-19. Sequencing was performed with immunoSEQ multiplex PCR; in TCRdb, only in-frame clones are kept and a portion is missing. The table lists roughly 40,000 clones, roughly three quarters of them singletons, with about 20% in the top ten. Sequencing was performed on peripheral blood. All receptors come from a man aged 70-80 years with acute or convalescent COVID-19.

V gene TRBV4-1 combines with J gene TRBJ2-2, with 9 bases lining up with TRBD2. V was clipped by 5 bases and J by 9 bases; unmatched bases: 10. CDR1 is MGHRA and CDR2 is YSYEKL in the germline V gene. CDR3 length equals 15 residues. CDR3 region: CASSETSGQRWELFF. The CDR3 nucleotides read TGCGCCAGCAGCGAGACTAGCGGCCAAAGGTGGGAGCTGTTTTTT.

The gene calls are TRBV7-8 and TRBJ2-7; TRBD1 agrees at 9 bases. Trimming took 5 bases from V and 0 from J; bases not matched to a gene: 5. CDR3 length: 15 residues. Germline assignment: CDR1 SGHVS and CDR2 FQNEAQ. The CDR3 loop is CASSPRTGDSYEQYF. The CDR3 DNA reads TGTGCCAGCAGCCCCAGGACAGGGGACTCCTACGAGCAGTACTTC.

The sample holds a few counts of this clone. V gene TRBV27 combines with J gene TRBJ2-7, with 7 bases matching TRBD2. Germline V gives CDR1 MNHEY, CDR2 SMNVEV (reference sequence). The length of the CDR3 is 14 residues. Unmatched junction bases numbered 9, after V lost 8 bases and J lost 2 bases. The CDR3 spells CASASGGRPYEQYF. The CDR3 DNA reads as TGTGCCAGCGCTTCGGGGGGAAGGCCCTACGAGCAGTACTTC.

J is TRBJ1-1 and V is TRBV5-1; tentatively, D is TRBD1 (5 bases). Per the germline V gene, CDR1 is SGHRS and CDR2 is YFSETQ. V was pared by 2 bases and J by 5 bases, with 13 bases between. The CDR3 sequence is 14 residues long. The CDR3 bases are TGCGCCAGCAGCTTAGGGCAGGGAAGTACTGAAGCTTTCTTT. Protein sequence: CASSLGQGSTEAFF.

The chain has TRBV10-3 and TRBJ1-1; D is undetermined. CDR3 length equals 13 residues. Looked up from germline, CDR1 is ENHRY and CDR2 is SYGVKD. The ends were cut back, 10 bases at V and 0 bases at J, with 12 bases in the middle. Written as DNA, the CDR3 is TGTGCCACCCGGAGGGATATGAACACTGAAGCTTTCTTT. It codes for CATRRDMNTEAFF.

This clone was detected only a few times. The rearrangement uses TRBV19 and TRBJ2-7; 11 nucleotides agree with TRBD2. The V gene's germline CDR1 is LNHDA and CDR2 SQIVND (reference sequence). The CDR3 has 17 residues. Trimming took 3 bases from V and 5 from J; bases not matched to a gene: 12. The CDR3 DNA follows: TGTGCCAGTAGTATCCGACTAGCGGGGACAACTAACCACGAGCAGTACTTC. Its protein is CASSIRLAGTTNHEQYF.

The gene calls are TRBV11-3 and TRBJ2-5; D possibly corresponds to TRBD1 (6 bases). CDR3 length: 15 amino acids. The ends were cut back, 0 bases at V and 1 base at J, with 9 bases in the middle. The V gene's germline CDR1 is SGHNT and CDR2 YENEEA. CDR3 DNA sequence: TGTGCCAGCAGCTTAGATCAAGGGGGCCAAGAGACCCAGTACTTC. This encodes CASSLDQGGQETQYF.

V and J are TRBV3-1 (or the pseudogene TRBV3-2) and TRBJ1-2; 10 bases map to TRBD1. The CDR3 runs 16 residues. Germline loops: CDR1 LGHDT, CDR2 YNNKEL (reference sequence). V lost 4 bases to trimming and J lost 7 bases; unmatched junction nucleotides: 12. CDR3 residues: CASSRYYGTGESGYTF. The DNA for the CDR3 is TGTGCCAGCAGCCGTTATTATGGGACAGGGGAAAGTGGCTACACCTTC.

In this sample, this clone turned up once. Additional DNA sequences in this sample encode the identical CDR3. The chain joins TRBV9 to TRBJ2-1, with TRBD1 matching over 10 bases. The CDR3 consists of 15 residues. The V segment lost 2 bases and the J segment 1 base; nucleotides outside the gene matches: 0. The V gene's germline CDR1 is SGDLS and CDR2 YYNGEE. The CDR3, as DNA: TGTGCCAGCAGCGTGGGACAGGGGTCCTACAATGAGCAGTTCTTC. This gives the protein CASSVGQGSYNEQFF.

This CDR3 reads CASSSGRSYGYTF. DNA of the CDR3: TGTGCCAGCAGTAGCGGGAGGAGCTATGGCTACACCTTC. This chain joins TRBV2 and TRBJ1-2; D not certain. V lost 5 bases and J 4 bases, leaving 11 bases between the germline ends. This CDR3 region has 13 residues. Germline V lookup: CDR1 SNHLY, CDR2 FYNNEI.

V gene TRBV3-1 (or the pseudogene TRBV3-2) combines with J gene TRBJ2-7; 9 bases map to TRBD1. The CDR3 consists of 17 residues. V gave up 0 bases and J gave up 6 bases; unmatched junction bases: 12. CDR1 is LGHDT, CDR2 YNNKEL, per germline (reference sequence). DNA for the CDR3: TGTGCCAGCAGCCAAGAGGGGGTCCGGGACAGGGCCGCCGAGCAGTACTTC. It translates to CASSQEGVRDRAAEQYF.

By proportion, this clone is medium-sized (0.01 to 0.1%). V usage is TRBV11-2 and J usage is TRBJ2-5; 11 bases are a match to TRBD2. Trimming removed 0 bases from V and 5 bases from J; junction bases left unmatched: 5. CDR3 length equals 16 residues. Germline V CDR1 and CDR2: SGHAT, FQNNGV. This chain's CDR3 is CASSLDNSGGAETQYF. DNA of the CDR3: TGTGCCAGCAGCTTAGATAATAGCGGGGGGGCCGAGACCCAGTACTTC.

This chain uses TRBV3-1 (or the pseudogene TRBV3-2) with TRBJ2-7, with 8 bases that match TRBD2. From germline, CDR1 is LGHDT and CDR2 YNNKEL (reference sequence). This CDR3 spans 13 amino acids. The junction had 3 bases not matched to a gene; V was cut back by 6 bases and J by 2 bases. CDR3: CASSLSGAYEQYF. CDR3 in DNA: TGTGCCAGCAGTCTTAGCGGGGCCTACGAGCAGTACTTC.

The chain recombines TRBV9 with TRBJ2-7; D is unclear. Germline loops: CDR1 SGDLS, CDR2 YYNGEE. This CDR3 spans 14 amino acids. The ends were cut back, 4 bases at V and 2 bases at J, with 13 bases in the middle. CDR3 sequence: CASSPPYGAYEQYF. CDR3 nucleotide sequence: TGTGCCAGCAGCCCCCCTTACGGAGCCTACGAGCAGTACTTC.

The chain combines TRBV4-3 with TRBJ1-2; D is undetermined. Germline CDR1 reads LGHNA; CDR2 reads YSLEER. Deletions cut 0 bases from V and 5 bases from J, with 13 bases between. The CDR3 length is 15 residues. The CDR3 DNA is TGCGCCAGCAGCCAAGAGCAAAGATCTACTTATGGCTACACCTTC. Its protein is CASSQEQRSTYGYTF.

Judged by abundance, this clone is medium-sized. The chain carries TRBV6-2 or TRBV6-3 and TRBJ1-2; D is uncertain. This CDR3 spans 15 amino acids. Trimming removed 3 bases from V and 4 bases from J, with 15 bases in between. CDR1 and CDR2 from the germline V gene are MNHEY and SVGEGT. The CDR3 loop reads CASSYRPLRGYGYTF. DNA for the CDR3: TGTGCCAGCAGTTATAGACCTCTGCGGGGCTATGGCTACACCTTC.

The chain employs TRBV5-1 and TRBJ1-4, with D possibly matching TRBD1 (6 bases). This CDR3 has 15 residues. The V end was cut by 3 bases, the J end by 3 bases, with 12 bases between. Germline lookup yields CDR1 SGHRS and CDR2 YFSETQ. The CDR3 is CASSSGQSPNEKLFF. CDR3 DNA sequence: TGCGCCAGCAGCTCTGGACAGTCACCTAATGAAAAACTGTTTTTT.

This chain uses TRBV19 with TRBJ2-2, with a possible D match to TRBD2 (5 bases). This CDR3 has 14 amino acids. The V and J ends lost 7 bases and 4 bases respectively, with 13 bases between them. Per germline, CDR1 LNHDA and CDR2 SQIVND (reference sequence). The CDR3: CASNWRYLTGELFF. CDR3 nucleotide sequence: TGTGCCAGTAATTGGAGGTACCTCACCGGGGAGCTGTTTTTT. Filled out from reference TRBV19 and TRBJ2-2, the complete variable domain reads DGGITQSPKYLFRKEGQNVTLSCEQNLNHDAMYWYRQDPGQGLRLIYYSQIVNDFQKGDIAEGYSVSREKKESFPLTVTSAQKNPTAFYLCASNWRYLTGELFFGEGSRLTVL.

CDR3 sequence (DNA): TGTGCCAGCAGTTACACAAATCACGACAATCAGCCCCAGCATTTT. Amino acid sequence: CASSYTNHDNQPQHF. V gene TRBV6-2 or TRBV6-3 combines with J gene TRBJ1-5; D uncertain. Trimming removed 2 bases at V and 3 bases at J, with 11 bases between. CDR3 length equals 15 residues. Germline CDR1 reads MNHEY; CDR2 reads SVGEGT.

The rearrangement links TRBV11-2 to TRBJ2-5; D may be TRBD2 (5 bases). Germline V CDR1 and CDR2: SGHAT, FQNNGV. The CDR3 length is 12 residues. V lost 6 bases and J 13 bases, leaving 18 bases between the germline ends. The chain's CDR3 is CASSSMGVYPYF. CDR3 sequence (DNA): TGTGCCAGCAGTTCCATGGGAGTCTACCCGTACTTC. Full variable domain (remainder filled in from reference TRBV11-2 and TRBJ2-5): EAGVAQSPRYKIIEKRQSVAFWCNPISGHATLYWYQQILGQGPKLLIQFQNNGVVDDSQLPKDRFSAERLKGVDSTLKIQPAKLEDSAVYLCASSSMGVYPYFGPGTRLLVL.

A single count supports this clone. The genes are TRBV4-1 and TRBJ1-4; TRBD1 is a possible D gene (6 bases). CDR3 length: 15 amino acids. From germline, CDR1 is MGHRA and CDR2 YSYEKL. Trimming cost V 4 bases and J 1 base, with 10 bases left between them. The CDR3 reads CASSPEGVTNEKLFF. The CDR3 DNA is TGCGCCAGCAGCCCCGAGGGGGTAACTAATGAAAAACTGTTTTTT.